This TCR beta chain was documented in a study of blood T cell repertoires in COVID-19. Study-level background: Researchers got acute and convalescent COVID-19 samples from the United States, Italy and Spain. Sources were T cells, B-cell-depleted T cells, or PBMCs; the material itself was cDNA or gDNA.

Libraries were prepared by immunoSEQ multiplex PCR; TCRdb keeps only in-frame clonotypes and omits some of them. The sample contains hundreds of thousands of clones, 88% of which appear only once. Germline loops: CDR1 MRHNA, CDR2 SNTAGT. V lost 2 bases and J lost 4, with 13 bases in between. The CDR3 length is 15 residues. The V gene is TRBV6-4, the J gene TRBJ2-3; D is perhaps TRBD1 (6 bases). The sample consisted of peripheral blood. The sequence derives from a man of 80 years or more with acute or convalescent COVID-19. The CDR3 is CASSDSGGGADTQYF. As DNA, the CDR3 is TGTGCCAGCAGTGACAGCGGTGGGGGCGCAGATACGCAGTATTTT.